This T cell receptor beta chain emerged from a study of OX40 agonist ivuxolimab in advanced cancers. The CDR3 length is 15 residues. Germline loops: CDR1 MDHEN, CDR2 SYDVKM. V lost 6 bases, J lost 0 bases, and 12 bases lay in between. Libraries were prepared by immunoSEQ multiplex PCR; TCRdb keeps only in-frame clonotypes and omits some of them. This sample has 74,000 or so clones; roughly 85% occur once, and the top ten carry 2% to 2.5%. The chain couples TRBV28 to TRBJ1-3; D is perhaps TRBD1 (6 bases). The sequence came from an adult with an advanced solid tumor such as melanoma, head and neck, liver or kidney cancer. Sequenced here: CD4+ or CD8+ T cells sorted from blood, sampled in a trial of the OX40 agonist ivuxolimab. In DNA, the CDR3 is TGTGCCAGCAGGCGGGACACGAGCTCTGGAAACACCATATATTTT. Protein product: CASRRDTSSGNTIYF.